These 3 T cell receptor beta chains originate from one sample sequenced in a study of control samples from healthy donors and cancer patients. Data came from immunoSEQ multiplex PCR; TCRdb stores just in-frame clones and leaves some out. The table has 90,000 to 100,000 clones, about nine tenths seen once. The sample was blood. These receptors were obtained from a woman aged 70-85 years in good health.

This clone has just one count. Here the CDR3 reads CASSLQGSGTSGSSYEQYF. The CDR3 DNA sequence: TGTGCCAGCAGCCTACAGGGATCTGGGACTAGCGGGAGCTCCTACGAGCAGTACTTC. The chain links TRBV6-2 or TRBV6-3 to TRBJ2-7; TRBD2 matches at 14 bases. Germline V gene data show CDR1 as MNHEY and CDR2 as SVGEGT. CDR3 length: 19 residues. V lost 6 bases, J lost 0 bases, and 13 bases stayed unmatched.

A note on this clone: The same CDR3 also results from other DNA sequences found in this sample. Here the CDR3 reads CASTQNDPLGVGTQYF. In DNA, the CDR3 is TGTGCCAGCACCCAAAACGATCCTCTAGGAGTTGGTACGCAGTATTTT. The rearrangement joins TRBV6-6 to TRBJ2-3; no definite D call. V was pared by 7 bases and J by 8 bases, with 25 bases between. Germline assignment: CDR1 MNHNY and CDR2 SVGAGI (reference sequence). The CDR3 is 16 amino acids.

A single count supports this clone. This rearrangement joins TRBV6-6 to TRBJ1-3; D remains unclear. Germline V gene sequence: CDR1 MNHNY, CDR2 SVGAGI (reference sequence). This CDR3 contains 13 residues. Trimming stripped 7 bases from V and 0 bases from J, with 7 bases between. Here the CDR3 reads CASTVTSGNTIYF. CDR3 coding DNA: TGTGCCAGCACCGTAACCTCTGGAAACACCATATATTTT.